Presented here are 19 T cell receptor beta chains from one specimen sequenced in a study of OX40 agonist ivuxolimab in advanced cancers. Sequenced by immunoSEQ multiplex PCR; TCRdb stores in-frame clones only, minus some. The sample records 63,000 or so clones, about 90% being singletons. The material sequenced was CD4+ or CD8+ T cells sorted from blood, taken in a trial of the OX40 agonist ivuxolimab. The origin of the receptors is an adult with an advanced solid tumor such as melanoma, head and neck, liver or kidney cancer.

Written as DNA, the CDR3 is TGTGCCAGCAGCGGCACAGGGGGCCTACAAGAGACCCAGTACTTC. Its protein is CASSGTGGLQETQYF. The genes are TRBV11-2 and TRBJ2-5; 9 nucleotides line up with TRBD1. After removal of 5 bases from V and 2 bases from J, the junction contained 6 bases not matched to a gene. CDR1 is SGHAT, CDR2 FQNNGV, per germline. This CDR3 has 15 amino acids. Variable domain in full (rest from reference TRBV11-2 and TRBJ2-5): EAGVAQSPRYKIIEKRQSVAFWCNPISGHATLYWYQQILGQGPKLLIQFQNNGVVDDSQLPKDRFSAERLKGVDSTLKIQPAKLEDSAVYLCASSGTGGLQETQYFGPGTRLLVL.

V gene TRBV9 combines with J gene TRBJ2-3, with no clear D. The CDR3 is 13 amino acids. V lost 3 bases to trimming and J lost 3 bases, with 8 bases between them. Germline CDR1 reads SGDLS; CDR2 reads YYNGEE. For the CDR3, the DNA is TGTGCCAGCAGCGACGAGGCAACAGATACGCAGTATTTT. Residues: CASSDEATDTQYF.

This clone was found once. The rearrangement links TRBV9 to TRBJ2-5; TRBD2 agrees at 9 bases. The CDR3 contains 15 residues. Germline V gene data show CDR1 as SGDLS and CDR2 as YYNGEE. Trimming cost V 4 bases and J 2 bases; bases outside gene matches: 6. The CDR3 region is CASSLAGGQQETQYF. DNA for the CDR3: TGTGCCAGCAGCCTTGCGGGGGGGCAACAAGAGACCCAGTACTTC.

The chain couples TRBV7-9 to TRBJ1-3; D ambiguous. Germline lookup yields CDR1 SEHNR and CDR2 FQNEAQ (reference sequence). The V and J ends lost 4 bases and 8 bases respectively, with 18 bases between them. The CDR3 has 15 amino acids. As DNA, the CDR3 is TGTGCCAGCAGCTCCTTAGCCCTGGCTGAGGACACCATATATTTT. Its protein is CASSSLALAEDTIYF.

V usage is TRBV7-9 and J usage is TRBJ2-1, with D perhaps matching TRBD2 (5 bases). This CDR3 has 15 residues. V shed 5 bases and J shed 7 bases, with 18 bases lying between them. Germline V gene sequence: CDR1 SEHNR, CDR2 FQNEAQ (reference sequence). CDR3 DNA sequence: TGTGCCAGCAGCCCAACCACCGAGGGATCAAATGAGCAGTTCTTC. Protein sequence: CASSPTTEGSNEQFF.

In its sample, this clone was seen once. CDR3 residues: CASSARSGEQYF. CDR3 sequence (DNA): TGTGCCAGCAGCGCGCGGTCGGGCGAGCAGTACTTC. This chain uses TRBV9 with TRBJ2-7; D gene uncertain. The CDR3 is 12 residues long. Looked up from germline, CDR1 is SGDLS and CDR2 is YYNGEE. Deletions cut 3 bases from V and 6 bases from J, with 10 bases between.

This chain connects TRBV5-5 to TRBJ1-6; TRBD1 aligns across 8 bases. The CDR3 covers 14 residues. Germline assignment: CDR1 SGHKS and CDR2 YYEKEE (reference sequence). V gave up 0 bases and J gave up 9 bases; unmatched junction bases: 2. DNA for the CDR3: TGTGCCAGCAGCTTGGAGACAGGGGTTTCACCCCTCCACTTT. It codes for CASSLETGVSPLHF.

The rearrangement joins TRBV27 to TRBJ2-7; TRBD2 aligns across 7 bases. From germline, CDR1 is MNHEY and CDR2 SMNVEV (reference sequence). Germline trimming cut 6 bases from V and 7 bases from J; bases unmatched to any gene: 18. The CDR3 has 16 residues. CDR3 DNA sequence: TGTGCCAGCAGGCCCTCTAGCGGTCACGTCCTTGTGGAGCAGTACTTC. It translates to CASRPSSGHVLVEQYF.

The chain carries TRBV7-9 and TRBJ2-7; TRBD2 might be the D (5 bases). Trimming took 5 bases from V and 3 from J, leaving 5 bases between them. This CDR3 comprises 11 residues. From germline, CDR1 is SEHNR and CDR2 FQNEAQ (reference sequence). CDR3 loop: CASSRDYEQYF. The CDR3, as DNA: TGTGCCAGCAGCCGGGACTACGAGCAGTACTTC.

The CDR3, as DNA: TGTGCCAGTACCCAGTGGGGGGCTCCCACCGGGGAGCTGTTTTTT. Encoded protein: CASTQWGAPTGELFF. The V call is TRBV19, the J call TRBJ2-2; D possibly uses TRBD1 or TRBD2 (6 bases each). The CDR3 covers 15 residues. Trimming cost V 7 bases and J 4 bases, with 16 bases left between them. Germline CDR1 is LNHDA and CDR2 is SQIVND (reference sequence).

The rearrangement uses TRBV27 and TRBJ2-5, with 9 positions matching TRBD2. Germline values: CDR1 MNHEY, CDR2 SMNVEV (reference sequence). This CDR3 region has 15 residues. V trimming: 5 bases; J trimming: 1 base; junction bases outside the gene matches: 5. The CDR3 sequence is CASSPLAGSQETQYF. The CDR3 nucleotides are TGTGCCAGCAGTCCCCTAGCGGGAAGCCAAGAGACCCAGTACTTC.

The V call is TRBV4-1, the J call TRBJ1-2, with no clear D. V shed 0 bases and J shed 4 bases, with 9 bases lying between them. Germline CDR1 is MGHRA and CDR2 is YSYEKL. This CDR3 spans 14 amino acids. The CDR3 sequence is CASSQEGRIYGYTF. Here the CDR3 DNA reads TGCGCCAGCAGCCAAGAGGGTAGGATCTATGGCTACACCTTC.

V gene TRBV28 combines with J gene TRBJ2-3; possible D gene TRBD1, 5 bases. This CDR3 region has 13 residues. Germline CDR1 reads MDHEN; CDR2 reads SYDVKM. The germline V and J ends were trimmed by 5 bases and 9 bases, with 15 bases remaining between them. In nucleotides, the CDR3 is TGTGCCAGCAGTACCCCGACAGAACGGACGCAGTATTTT. Its translation: CASSTPTERTQYF. Variable domain in full (rest from reference TRBV28 and TRBJ2-3): DVKVTQSSRYLVKRTGEKVFLECVQDMDHENMFWYRQDPGLGLRLIYFSYDVKMKEKGDIPEGYSVSREKKERFSLILESASTNQTSMYLCASSTPTERTQYFGPGTRLTVL.

The chain is built from TRBV19 and TRBJ2-3, with 11 nucleotides matching TRBD2. The CDR3 is 17 residues long. The junction had 10 bases not matched to a gene; V was cut back by 1 base and J by 7 bases. Per the germline V gene, CDR1 is LNHDA and CDR2 is SQIVND (reference sequence). The CDR3 spells CASSIGAFSGRGYTQYF. The CDR3 bases are TGTGCCAGTAGTATAGGGGCCTTTAGCGGGAGGGGATATACGCAGTATTTT. Full variable domain (remainder filled in from reference TRBV19 and TRBJ2-3): DGGITQSPKYLFRKEGQNVTLSCEQNLNHDAMYWYRQDPGQGLRLIYYSQIVNDFQKGDIAEGYSVSREKKESFPLTVTSAQKNPTAFYLCASSIGAFSGRGYTQYFGPGTRLTVL.

CDR3 bases: TGTGCCAGCACCGCGGGCCGGCTAGCGGGTACCGAAGAGACCCAGTACTTC. Protein product: CASTAGRLAGTEETQYF. The chain combines TRBV11-2 with TRBJ2-5, with 8 bases identical to TRBD2. Per the germline V gene, CDR1 is SGHAT and CDR2 is FQNNGV. The CDR3 loop spans 17 amino acids. V shed 7 bases and J 3 bases; nucleotides not matched to a gene: 16. The complete variable domain, with remaining parts taken from reference TRBV11-2 and TRBJ2-5, reads EAGVAQSPRYKIIEKRQSVAFWCNPISGHATLYWYQQILGQGPKLLIQFQNNGVVDDSQLPKDRFSAERLKGVDSTLKIQPAKLEDSAVYLCASTAGRLAGTEETQYFGPGTRLLVL.

The chain joins TRBV19 to TRBJ2-7; the D is unclear. The CDR3 sequence is 13 residues long. Germline V CDR1 and CDR2: LNHDA, SQIVND (reference sequence). V was clipped by 1 base and J by 6 bases, with 10 bases between them. The CDR3, as DNA: TGTGCCAGTAGTATAGCTTCCCCAAGCGAGCAGTACTTC. Amino acids: CASSIASPSEQYF.

The rearrangement joins TRBV11-2 to TRBJ2-1, with D tentatively TRBD1 (5 bases). CDR3 length equals 16 residues. Trimming removed 0 bases at V and 1 base at J, with 10 bases between. The germline V gene has CDR1 SGHAT and CDR2 FQNNGV. The CDR3 DNA is TGTGCCAGCAGCTTAGATGGCAGGGTATCCTACAATGAGCAGTTCTTC. As protein: CASSLDGRVSYNEQFF.

This clone showed up just once. V gene TRBV4-1 combines with J gene TRBJ2-1; TRBD1 is a possible D gene (6 bases). The V gene's germline CDR1 is MGHRA and CDR2 YSYEKL. The CDR3 length is 13 residues. Trimming cost V 4 bases and J 4 bases, with 8 bases left between them. CDR3 protein: CASSRGQYNEQFF. In DNA, the CDR3 is TGCGCCAGCAGCCGGGGACAATACAATGAGCAGTTCTTC.

The chain has TRBV7-9 and TRBJ1-2, with D maybe TRBD1 (6 bases). The CDR3 spans 16 residues. Looked up from germline, CDR1 is SEHNR and CDR2 is FQNEAQ (reference sequence). Deletions cut 7 bases from V and 6 bases from J, with 24 bases between. CDR3 loop: CASMLPFLGGEDGYTF. DNA of the CDR3: TGTGCCAGCATGCTCCCCTTTTTGGGGGGCGAGGATGGCTACACCTTC.